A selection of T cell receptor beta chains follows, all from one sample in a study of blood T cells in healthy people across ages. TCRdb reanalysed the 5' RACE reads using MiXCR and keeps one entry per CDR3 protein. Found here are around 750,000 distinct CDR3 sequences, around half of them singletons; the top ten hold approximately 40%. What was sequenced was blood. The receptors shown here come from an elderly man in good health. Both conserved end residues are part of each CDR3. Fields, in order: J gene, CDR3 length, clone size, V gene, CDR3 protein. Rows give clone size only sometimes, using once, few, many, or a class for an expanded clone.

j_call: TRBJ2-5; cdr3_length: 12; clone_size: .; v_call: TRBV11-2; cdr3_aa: CASSNRGSTQYF
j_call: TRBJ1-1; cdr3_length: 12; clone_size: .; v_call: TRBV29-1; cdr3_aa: CSVWHLNTEAFF
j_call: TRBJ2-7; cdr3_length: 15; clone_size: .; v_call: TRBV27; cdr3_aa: CASSFFGRDNNEQYF
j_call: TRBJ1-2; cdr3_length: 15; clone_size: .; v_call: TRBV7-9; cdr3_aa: CASNLIDGWNRGYTF
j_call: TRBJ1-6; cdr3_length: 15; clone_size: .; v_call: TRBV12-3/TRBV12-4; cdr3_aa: CASRTQQGARSPLHF
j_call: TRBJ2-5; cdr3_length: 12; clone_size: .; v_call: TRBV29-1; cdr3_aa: CSVGAGWYEQYF
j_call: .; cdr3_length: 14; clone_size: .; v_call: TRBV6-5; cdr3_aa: CASSYSNRNGEQYF
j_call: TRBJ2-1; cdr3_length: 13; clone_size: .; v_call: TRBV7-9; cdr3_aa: CASSLDGTSEQFF
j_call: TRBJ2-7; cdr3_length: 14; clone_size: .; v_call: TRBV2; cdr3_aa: CALADNRLIDEQYF
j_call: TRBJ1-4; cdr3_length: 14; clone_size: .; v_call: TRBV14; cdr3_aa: CASSPGKPNEKLFF
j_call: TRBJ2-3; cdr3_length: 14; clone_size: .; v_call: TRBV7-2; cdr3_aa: CASSSQSLSDTQYF
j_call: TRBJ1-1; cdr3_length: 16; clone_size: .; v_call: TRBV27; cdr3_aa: CASSFGQGKGGTEAFF
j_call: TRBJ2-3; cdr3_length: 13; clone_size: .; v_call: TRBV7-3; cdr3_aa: CASSPWATDTQYF
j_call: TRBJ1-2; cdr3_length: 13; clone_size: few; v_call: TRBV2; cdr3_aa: CASTPDGSDGYTF
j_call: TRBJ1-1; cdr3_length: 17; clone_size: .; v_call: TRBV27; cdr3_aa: CASSFHPPGQGNTEAFF
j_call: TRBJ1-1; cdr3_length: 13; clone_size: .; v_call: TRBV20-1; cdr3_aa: CSAPGAPNTEAFF
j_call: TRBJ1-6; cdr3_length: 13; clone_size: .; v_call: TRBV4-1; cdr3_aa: CASSQAPGSPLHF
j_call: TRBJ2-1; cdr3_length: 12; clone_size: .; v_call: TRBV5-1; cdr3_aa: CASRARPNEQFF
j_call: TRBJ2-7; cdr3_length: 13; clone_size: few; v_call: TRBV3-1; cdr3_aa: CASRFGGAYEQYF
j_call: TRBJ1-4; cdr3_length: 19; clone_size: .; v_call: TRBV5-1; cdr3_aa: CASSLGIQGRPATNEKLFF
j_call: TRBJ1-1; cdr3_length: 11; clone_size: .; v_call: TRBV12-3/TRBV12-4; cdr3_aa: CASSLYGEAFF
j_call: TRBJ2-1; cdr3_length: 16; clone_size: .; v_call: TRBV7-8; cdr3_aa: CASSLAGGRVYNEQFF
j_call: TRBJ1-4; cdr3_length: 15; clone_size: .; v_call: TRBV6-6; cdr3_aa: CASRPRTGPNEKLFF